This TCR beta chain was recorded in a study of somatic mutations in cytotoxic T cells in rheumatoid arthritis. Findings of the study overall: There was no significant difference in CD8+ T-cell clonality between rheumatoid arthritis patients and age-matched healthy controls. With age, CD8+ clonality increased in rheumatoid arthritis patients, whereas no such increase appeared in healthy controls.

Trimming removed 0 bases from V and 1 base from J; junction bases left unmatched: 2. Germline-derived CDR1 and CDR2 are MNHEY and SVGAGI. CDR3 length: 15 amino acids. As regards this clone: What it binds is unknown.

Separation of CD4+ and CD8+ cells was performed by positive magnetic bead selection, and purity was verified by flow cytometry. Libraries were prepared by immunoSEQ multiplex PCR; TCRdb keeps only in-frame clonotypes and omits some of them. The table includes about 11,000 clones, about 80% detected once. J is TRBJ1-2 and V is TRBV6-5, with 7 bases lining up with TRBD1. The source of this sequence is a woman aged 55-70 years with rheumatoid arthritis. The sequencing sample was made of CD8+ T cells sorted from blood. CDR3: CASSYSGGLNYGYTF. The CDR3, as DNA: TGTGCCAGCAGTTACTCAGGGGGCCTTAACTATGGCTACACCTTC.